This TCR beta chain was recorded in a study of vaccination and CD4 T cells after COVID-19. Study as a whole: With a range of 35 to 161, the median interval from diagnosis to drawing post-COVID samples was approximately 91 days.

This clonotype was found a few times. Antigen unknown. The Oncomine TCR Beta short-read assay generated sequence data from the DNA of cultured CD4+ T cells. The authors extracted genomic DNA from cultured CD4+ T cells. MiXCR, applied by TCRdb to the PCR reads, yields one record per CDR3 protein. The sample consists of approximately 21,000 distinct CDR3 sequences, around 55% of them appearing once. Treatment reported: roughly 10-day PBMC culture with coronavirus spike peptide pools or control peptides (ViraFEST assay). The CDR3 covers 14 residues. V was pared by 2 bases and J by 4 bases, with 12 bases between. CDR1 DFQATT and CDR2 SNEGSKA come from the germline V gene (reference sequence).

The origin of this receptor is a human donor who had recovered from COVID-19. This chain uses TRBV20-1 with TRBJ1-5, with D possibly being TRBD1 (5 bases). Sequencing input: CD4+ T cells from blood, cultured in vitro. The CDR3, as DNA: TGCAGTGCTAGATATGGGACGGCTAATCAGCCCCAGCATTTT. Amino acid sequence: CSARYGTANQPQHF.